What follows are 7 T cell receptor beta chains derived from one specimen sequenced in a study of identifying expanded T cells in peripheral blood. TCRdb keeps only in-frame clones here, not all; method: immunoSEQ multiplex PCR. The sample gives around 60,000 clones, over 80% of which show up once; roughly 15% is in the top ten. Sequenced input: blood. The receptors stem from a person aged 18 to 69 in good health.

The chain joins TRBV19 to TRBJ1-4, with D tentatively TRBD1 (5 bases). Germline CDR1 LNHDA, CDR2 SQIVND (reference sequence). The V end was cut by 1 base, the J end by 7 bases, with 13 bases between. The CDR3 has 15 residues. The CDR3 sequence is CASSIVGGIGEKLFF. The CDR3 nucleotides read TGTGCCAGTAGTATAGTCGGGGGAATTGGTGAAAAACTGTTTTTT.

This clone appeared once. V gene TRBV28 combines with J gene TRBJ2-1, with TRBD1 identical over 9 bases. The CDR3 runs to 14 residues. V lost 3 bases, J lost 6 bases, and 3 bases stayed unmatched. Germline V lookup: CDR1 MDHEN, CDR2 SYDVKM. CDR3 nucleotides: TGTGCCAGCAGTTTTCCGGGACAGGGCAATGAGCAGTTCTTC. This codes for CASSFPGQGNEQFF. The full variable domain, its missing parts supplied by reference TRBV28 and TRBJ2-1, is DVKVTQSSRYLVKRTGEKVFLECVQDMDHENMFWYRQDPGLGLRLIYFSYDVKMKEKGDIPEGYSVSREKKERFSLILESASTNQTSMYLCASSFPGQGNEQFFGPGTRLTVL.

The V gene is TRBV4-2, the J gene TRBJ2-1, with 15 bases fitting TRBD2. The CDR3 sequence is 20 residues long. Germline V CDR1 and CDR2: LGHNA, YNFKEQ. V shed 7 bases and J 6 bases; nucleotides not matched to a gene: 19. CDR3 DNA sequence: TGTGCCAGCACTCAAGAGGCGGGACTAGCGGGAGGAGGGAGCGCCAATGAGCAGTTCTTC. Translation: CASTQEAGLAGGGSANEQFF.

The chain uses TRBV9 and TRBJ2-2, with D maybe TRBD1 (6 bases). The germline V gene encodes CDR1 SGDLS and CDR2 YYNGEE. The ends were cut back, 2 bases at V and 5 bases at J, with 22 bases in the middle. The CDR3 is 18 amino acids. Written as DNA, the CDR3 is TGTGCCAGCAGCGTCCAATCCGGACAGCGAATCTATACCGGGGAGCTGTTTTTT. It is translated as CASSVQSGQRIYTGELFF. The complete variable domain, with remaining parts taken from reference TRBV9 and TRBJ2-2, reads DSGVTQTPKHLITATGQRVTLRCSPRSGDLSVYWYQQSLDQGLQFLIQYYNGEERAKGNILERFSAQQFPDLHSELNLSSLELGDSALYFCASSVQSGQRIYTGELFFGEGSRLTVL.

The chain uses TRBV1 and TRBJ2-7; TRBD2 is the table's D call, not checked against the DNA. TRBV1 is reported as a pseudogene. The CDR3 is 14 amino acids. The CDR3 DNA follows: TGCACCAGCAATGGCGGGAGTCGAGTCTACGAGCAGTACTTC. It is translated as CTSNGGSRVYEQYF.

Only one count was recorded for this clone. The junction and the germline gene differ at one end; a read error may be behind it. The same CDR3 is also encoded by other DNA sequences in this sample. The V call is TRBV30, the J call TRBJ2-7, with TRBD1 as a possible D gene (5 bases). Germline-derived CDR1 and CDR2 are GTSNPN and SVGIG (reference sequence). The CDR3 runs 13 residues. In nucleotides, the CDR3 is TGTGCCTCCACTCCGTCAGACAGTTACGAGCAGTATTTC. Translating gives CASTPSDSYEQYF.

This clone turned up a few times. This chain connects TRBV5-1 to TRBJ2-3, with D tentatively TRBD2 (7 bases). Germline CDR1 SGHRS, CDR2 YFSETQ. The CDR3 has 14 amino acids. V lost 2 bases to trimming and J lost 3 bases, with 10 bases between them. The CDR3 bases are TGCGCCAGCAGCTTCGGGGGGCAGACAGATACGCAGTATTTT. Translating it yields CASSFGGQTDTQYF.